The T cell receptor (beta chain) described here comes from a study of blood T cell repertoires in COVID-19. The wider study: Samples of COVID-19 (acute and convalescent) were obtained from the United States, Italy and Spain. Sources were T cells, B-cell-depleted T cells, or PBMCs; the material itself was cDNA or gDNA.

Original handling: Amplification with reference gene primers provided the estimates of nucleated cell counts. This table comes from immunoSEQ multiplex PCR, and its TCRdb copy is limited to in-frame clones, with some not included. That table supplies the V and J calls and clone size; D and trimming were determined from the DNA. The sample contains 200,000 to 300,000 clones, just under 85% of which appear only once. The ends lost 7 bases at V and 2 bases at J; junction bases unmatched: 9. The CDR3 spans 16 residues. CDR1 is MNHEY, CDR2 SMNVEV, per germline (reference sequence). The chain employs TRBV27 and TRBJ2-3, with 10 bases matching TRBD2. The sequenced sample was peripheral blood. This receptor was taken from a woman of 80 years or more with acute or convalescent COVID-19. For the CDR3, the DNA is TGTGCCAGCAATAGGCGTCTAGCGGGGGCCACAGATACGCAGTATTTT. This encodes CASNRRLAGATDTQYF.